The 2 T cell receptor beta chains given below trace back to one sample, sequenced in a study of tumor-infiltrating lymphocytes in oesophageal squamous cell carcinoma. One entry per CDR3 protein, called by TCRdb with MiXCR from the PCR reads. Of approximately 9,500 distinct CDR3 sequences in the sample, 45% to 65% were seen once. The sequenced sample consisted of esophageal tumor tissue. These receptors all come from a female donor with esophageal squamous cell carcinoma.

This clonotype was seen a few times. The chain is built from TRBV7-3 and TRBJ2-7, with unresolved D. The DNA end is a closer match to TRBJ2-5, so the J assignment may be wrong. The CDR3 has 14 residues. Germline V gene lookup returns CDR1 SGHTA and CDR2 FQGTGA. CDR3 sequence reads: CASSPTGLQETQYF. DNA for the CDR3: TGTGCCAGCAGCCCCACCGGCCTCCAAGAGACCCAGTACTTC.

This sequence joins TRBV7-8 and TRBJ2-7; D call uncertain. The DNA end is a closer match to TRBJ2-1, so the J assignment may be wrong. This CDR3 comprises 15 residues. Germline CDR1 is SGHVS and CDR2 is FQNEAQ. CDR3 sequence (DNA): TGTGCCAGCACCGTTTTTCAGGTACCCTCCTACGAGCAGTTCTTC. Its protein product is CASTVFQVPSYEQFF.